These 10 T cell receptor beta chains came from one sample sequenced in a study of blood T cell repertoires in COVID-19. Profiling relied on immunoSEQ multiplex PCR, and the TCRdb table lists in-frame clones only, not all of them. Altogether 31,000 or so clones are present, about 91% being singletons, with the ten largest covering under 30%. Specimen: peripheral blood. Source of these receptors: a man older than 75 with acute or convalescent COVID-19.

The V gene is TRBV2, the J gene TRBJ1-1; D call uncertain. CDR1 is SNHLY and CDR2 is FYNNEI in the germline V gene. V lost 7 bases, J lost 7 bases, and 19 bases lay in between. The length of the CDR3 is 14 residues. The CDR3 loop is CASTPNGPRGEAFF. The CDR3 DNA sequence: TGTGCCAGCACCCCAAATGGACCCCGGGGTGAAGCTTTCTTT.

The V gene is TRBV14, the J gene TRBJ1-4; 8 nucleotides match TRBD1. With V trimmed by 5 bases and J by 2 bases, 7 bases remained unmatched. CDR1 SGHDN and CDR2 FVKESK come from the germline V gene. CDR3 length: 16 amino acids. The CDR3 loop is CASSARQGSTNEKLFF. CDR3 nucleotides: TGTGCCAGCAGCGCCCGACAGGGGTCTACTAATGAAAAACTGTTTTTT.

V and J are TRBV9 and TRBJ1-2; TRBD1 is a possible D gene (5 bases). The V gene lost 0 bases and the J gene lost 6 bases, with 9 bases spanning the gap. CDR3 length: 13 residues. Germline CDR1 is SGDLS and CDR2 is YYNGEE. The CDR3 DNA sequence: TGTGCCAGCAGCGTAGACTTCAGGGATGGCTACACCTTC. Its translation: CASSVDFRDGYTF.

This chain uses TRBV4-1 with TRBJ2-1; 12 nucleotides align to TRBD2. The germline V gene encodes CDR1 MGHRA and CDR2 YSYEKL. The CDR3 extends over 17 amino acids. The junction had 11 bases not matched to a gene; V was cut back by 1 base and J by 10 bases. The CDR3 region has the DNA TGCGCCAGCAGCCAAGCCGGGACTAGCGGGCTCATATACGAGCAGTTCTTC. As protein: CASSQAGTSGLIYEQFF.

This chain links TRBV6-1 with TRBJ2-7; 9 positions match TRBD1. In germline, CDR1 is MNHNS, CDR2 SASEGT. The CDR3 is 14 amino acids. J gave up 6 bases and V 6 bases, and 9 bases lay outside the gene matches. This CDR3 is CASSLGQGYAEQYF. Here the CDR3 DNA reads TGTGCCAGCAGCCTGGGACAGGGTTACGCCGAGCAGTACTTC.

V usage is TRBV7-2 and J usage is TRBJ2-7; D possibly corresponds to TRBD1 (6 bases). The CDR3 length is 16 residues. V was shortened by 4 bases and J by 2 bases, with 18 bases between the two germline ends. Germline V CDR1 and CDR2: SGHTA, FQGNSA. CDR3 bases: TGTGCCAGCAGCTCGCAACGACAGGTCCCTACCTACGAGCAGTACTTC. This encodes CASSSQRQVPTYEQYF.

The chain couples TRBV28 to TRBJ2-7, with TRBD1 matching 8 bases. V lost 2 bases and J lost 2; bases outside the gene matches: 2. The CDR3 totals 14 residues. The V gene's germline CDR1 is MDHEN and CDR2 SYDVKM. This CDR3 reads CASSLAGGPYEQYF. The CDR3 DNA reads TGTGCCAGCAGTTTAGCAGGGGGCCCCTACGAGCAGTACTTC.

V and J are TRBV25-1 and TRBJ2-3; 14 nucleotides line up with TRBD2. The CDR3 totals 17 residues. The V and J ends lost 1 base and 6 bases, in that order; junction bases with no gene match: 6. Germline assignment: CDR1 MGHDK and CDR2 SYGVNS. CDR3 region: CASSESGLAGVPDTQYF. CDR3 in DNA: TGTGCCAGCAGTGAATCGGGACTAGCGGGGGTCCCGGATACGCAGTATTTT.

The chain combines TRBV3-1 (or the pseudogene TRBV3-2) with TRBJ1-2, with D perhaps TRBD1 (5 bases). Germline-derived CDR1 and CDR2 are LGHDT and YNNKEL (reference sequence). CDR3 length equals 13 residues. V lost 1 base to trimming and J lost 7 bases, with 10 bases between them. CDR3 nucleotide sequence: TGTGCCAGCAGCCAAGGTCCAGGGTTTGGCTACACCTTC. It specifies CASSQGPGFGYTF.

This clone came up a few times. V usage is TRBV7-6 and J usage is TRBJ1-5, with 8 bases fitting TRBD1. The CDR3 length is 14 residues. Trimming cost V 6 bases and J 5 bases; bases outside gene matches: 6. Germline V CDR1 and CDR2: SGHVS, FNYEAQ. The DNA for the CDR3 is TGTGCCAGCAGTCCAGGGGGCGTCGATCAGCCCCAGCATTTT. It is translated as CASSPGGVDQPQHF.